The clone carrying this TCR beta chain has just a few counts. The record originates from a study of radiation and T cells in renal cell carcinoma. Treatment noted: 15 Gy SBRT to primary tumor, nephrectomy 4 weeks later. Nephrectomy followed 15 Gy stereotactic body radiation by 4 weeks. Clones were read by immunoSEQ multiplex PCR, and TCRdb kept only the in-frame ones, dropping some. The sample has 10,000 to 15,000 clones; roughly a third are singletons. The sequences come from tumor tissue, collected from a patient whose treatment included radiotherapy and nephrectomy. The TCR comes from a man in his 60s with renal cell carcinoma.

This CDR3 is CASSLPPGRRNYGYTF. The CDR3 coding sequence is TGTGCCAGCAGCCTCCCCCCAGGTCGCCGGAACTATGGCTACACCTTC. The rearrangement uses TRBV5-4 and TRBJ1-2; D ambiguous. CDR1 is SGHNT, CDR2 YYREEE, per germline (reference sequence). The CDR3 loop spans 16 amino acids. V lost 4 bases and J lost 2, with 18 bases in between.